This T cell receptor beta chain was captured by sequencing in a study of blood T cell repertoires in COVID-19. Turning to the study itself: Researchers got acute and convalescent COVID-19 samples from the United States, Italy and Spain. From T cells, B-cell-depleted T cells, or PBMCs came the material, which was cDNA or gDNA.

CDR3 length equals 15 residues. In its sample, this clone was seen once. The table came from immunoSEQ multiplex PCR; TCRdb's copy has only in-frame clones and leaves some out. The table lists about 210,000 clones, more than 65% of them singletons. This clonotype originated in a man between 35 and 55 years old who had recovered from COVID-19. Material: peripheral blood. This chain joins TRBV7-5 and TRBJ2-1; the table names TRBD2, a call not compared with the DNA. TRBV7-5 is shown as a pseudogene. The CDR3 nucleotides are TGTGTCAGAAGCCCCCGGGGTAGAACCTACAATGAGCAGTTCTTC. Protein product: CVRSPRGRTYNEQFF.